The clone carrying this T cell receptor (beta chain) has just one count. This sample was taken from a study of blood T cell repertoires in COVID-19. TCRdb's copy holds only in-frame clones and misses some; the assay was immunoSEQ multiplex PCR. The table includes about 59,000 clones, roughly 85% detected once. The germline V gene has CDR1 MDHEN and CDR2 SYDVKM. The CDR3 covers 15 residues. Trimming cost V 7 bases and J 0 bases, with 13 bases left between them. The J gene is TRBJ2-1, the V gene TRBV28, with TRBD2 as a possible D gene (5 bases). Sequenced sample: peripheral blood. The sequence derives from a man aged 55 to 70 with acute or convalescent COVID-19. CDR3 sequence (DNA): TGTGCCAGCACTCGGAGCGGTAGCTCCTACAATGAGCAGTTCTTC. Translated: CASTRSGSSYNEQFF.